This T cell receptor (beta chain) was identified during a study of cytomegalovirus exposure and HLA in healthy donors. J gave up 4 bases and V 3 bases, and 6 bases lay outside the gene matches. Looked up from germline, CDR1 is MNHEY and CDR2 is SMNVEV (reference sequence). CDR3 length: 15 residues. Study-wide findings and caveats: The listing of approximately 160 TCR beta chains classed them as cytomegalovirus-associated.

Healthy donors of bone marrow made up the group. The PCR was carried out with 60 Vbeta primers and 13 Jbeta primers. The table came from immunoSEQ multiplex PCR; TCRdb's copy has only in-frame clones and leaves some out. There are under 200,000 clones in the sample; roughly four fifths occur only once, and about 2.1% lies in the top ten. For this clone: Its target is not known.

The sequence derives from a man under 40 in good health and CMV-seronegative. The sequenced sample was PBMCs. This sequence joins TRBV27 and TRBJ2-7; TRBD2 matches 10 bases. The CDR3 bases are TGTGCCAGCAGTTTTACAGCGGGAGGGCCGTACGAGCAGTACTTC. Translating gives CASSFTAGGPYEQYF.